The clone carrying this T cell receptor beta chain showed up many times. No antigen is known for it. The data originate from a study of T cells after yellow fever vaccination. Study results and caveats: Bulk-population clonotypes that are abundant could appear as contaminants in FACS-sorted repertoires. Most clones from primary vaccination resurfaced after the booster (about 96% CD4, around 90% CD8).

Template switching by 5'RACE produced TCR cDNA, adding a universal primer site and UMIs. Each CDR3 protein gets one entry after TCRdb re-called the 5' RACE reads with MiXCR. The data hold over 120,000 distinct CDR3 sequences, with 5% to 7.5% observed a single time. The CDR3 contains 14 residues. The V end lost 1 base, the J end lost 3 bases, and 10 bases lay between the germline ends. The origin of this receptor is a man younger than 40 who received the YFV17D yellow fever vaccine. The sequencing used CD4+ T cells sorted from PBMCs, collected 10 days after the yellow fever booster vaccination. The rearrangement uses TRBV12-3 or TRBV12-4 and TRBJ2-7, with unresolved D. CDR3 DNA: TGTGCCAGCAGTTTAGGCGACTTGCACTACGAGCAGTACTTC. Protein product: CASSLGDLHYEQYF.